The T cell receptor (beta chain) under discussion was sequenced for a study of identifying expanded T cells in peripheral blood. Study-level points and caveats: Roughly 2-week clone count variance significantly increased as total template count grew. Differentially abundant clones: roughly 1.3 between replicates, approximately 15 at about 13 days, less than 20 at four.

This CDR3 is built from 13 residues. V lost 6 bases, J lost 3 bases, and 11 bases lay in between. The germline V gene encodes CDR1 ENHRY and CDR2 SYGVKD. Sequencing used immunoSEQ multiplex PCR; TCRdb keeps in-frame clones, though not all of them. The repertoire holds around 100,000 clones, with over 75% as singletons. Healthy donors had no documented immune events, such as infections, while sampled. As concerns this clone: The antigen is undetermined.

V gene TRBV10-3 combines with J gene TRBJ1-1, with a possible D match to TRBD1 (6 bases). The material sequenced was blood. The sequence derives from a person between 18 and 75 years old in good health. CDR3 region: CAISRDIYTEAFF. The CDR3 DNA reads as TGTGCCATCAGCCGGGACATATACACTGAAGCTTTCTTT.